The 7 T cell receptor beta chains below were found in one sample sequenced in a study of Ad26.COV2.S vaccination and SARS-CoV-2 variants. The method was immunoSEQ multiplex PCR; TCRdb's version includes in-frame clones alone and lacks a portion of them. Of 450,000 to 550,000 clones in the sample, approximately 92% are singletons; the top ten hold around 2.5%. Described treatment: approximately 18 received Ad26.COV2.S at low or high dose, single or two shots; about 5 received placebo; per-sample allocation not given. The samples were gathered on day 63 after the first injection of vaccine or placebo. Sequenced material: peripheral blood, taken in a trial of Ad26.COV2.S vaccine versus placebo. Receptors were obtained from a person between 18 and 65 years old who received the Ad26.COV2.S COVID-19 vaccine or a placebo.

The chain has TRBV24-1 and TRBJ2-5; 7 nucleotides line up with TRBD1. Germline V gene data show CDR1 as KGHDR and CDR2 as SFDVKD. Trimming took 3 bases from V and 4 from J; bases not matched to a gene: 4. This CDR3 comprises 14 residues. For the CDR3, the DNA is TGTGCCACCAGTGATGGACAGGATAGAGAGACCCAGTACTTC. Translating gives CATSDGQDRETQYF.

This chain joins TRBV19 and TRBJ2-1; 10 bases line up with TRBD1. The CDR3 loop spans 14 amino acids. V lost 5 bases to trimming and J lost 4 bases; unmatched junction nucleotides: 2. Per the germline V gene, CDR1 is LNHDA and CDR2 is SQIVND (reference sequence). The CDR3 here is CASSADRGYNEQFF. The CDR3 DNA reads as TGTGCCAGTAGTGCGGACAGGGGGTACAATGAGCAGTTCTTC. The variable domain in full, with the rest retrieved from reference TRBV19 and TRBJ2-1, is DGGITQSPKYLFRKEGQNVTLSCEQNLNHDAMYWYRQDPGQGLRLIYYSQIVNDFQKGDIAEGYSVSREKKESFPLTVTSAQKNPTAFYLCASSADRGYNEQFFGPGTRLTVL.

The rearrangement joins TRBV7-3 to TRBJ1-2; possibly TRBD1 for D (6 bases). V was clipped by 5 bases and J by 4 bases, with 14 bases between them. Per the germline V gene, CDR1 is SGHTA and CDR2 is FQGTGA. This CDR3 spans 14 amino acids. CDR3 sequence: CASSPGQLPYGYTF. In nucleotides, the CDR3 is TGTGCCAGCAGCCCCGGACAGCTACCCTATGGCTACACCTTC. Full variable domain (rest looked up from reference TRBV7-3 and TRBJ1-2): GAGVSQTPSNKVTEKGKYVELRCDPISGHTALYWYRQSLGQGPEFLIYFQGTGAADDSGLPNDRFFAVRPEGSVSTLKIQRTERGDSAVYLCASSPGQLPYGYTFGSGTRLTVV.

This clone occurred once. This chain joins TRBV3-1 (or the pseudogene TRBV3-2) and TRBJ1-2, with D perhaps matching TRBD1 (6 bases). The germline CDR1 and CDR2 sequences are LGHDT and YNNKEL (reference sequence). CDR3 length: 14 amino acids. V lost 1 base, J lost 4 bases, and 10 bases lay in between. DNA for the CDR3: TGTGCCAGCAGCCAAGGAAGAGGGGGCTATGGCTACACCTTC. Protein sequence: CASSQGRGGYGYTF.

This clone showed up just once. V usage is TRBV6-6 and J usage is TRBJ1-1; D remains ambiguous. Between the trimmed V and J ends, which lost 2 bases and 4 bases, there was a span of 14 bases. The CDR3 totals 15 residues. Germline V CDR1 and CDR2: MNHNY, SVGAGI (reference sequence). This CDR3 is CASSYPAGPGTEAFF. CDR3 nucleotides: TGTGCCAGCAGTTACCCGGCAGGCCCGGGCACTGAAGCTTTCTTT.

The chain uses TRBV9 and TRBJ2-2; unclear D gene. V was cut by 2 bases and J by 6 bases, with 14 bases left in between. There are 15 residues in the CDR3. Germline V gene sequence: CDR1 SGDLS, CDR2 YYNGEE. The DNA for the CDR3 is TGTGCCAGCAGCGTCACCCCACGGCCCCCCGGGGAGCTGTTTTTT. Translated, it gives CASSVTPRPPGELFF.

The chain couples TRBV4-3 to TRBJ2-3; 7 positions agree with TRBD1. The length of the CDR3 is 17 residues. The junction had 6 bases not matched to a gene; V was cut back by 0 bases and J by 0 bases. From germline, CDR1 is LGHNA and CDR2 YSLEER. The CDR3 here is CASSQDWGQISTDTQYF. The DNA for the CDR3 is TGCGCCAGCAGCCAAGATTGGGGACAGATTAGCACAGATACGCAGTATTTT.